The text below deals with one TCR beta chain. The antigen is unknown. Between the trimmed V and J ends, which lost 3 bases and 7 bases, there was a span of 16 bases. CDR1 is DFQATT and CDR2 is SNEGSKA in the germline V gene (reference sequence). This CDR3 has 13 residues. This specimen belongs to a study of T-cell memory formation after mild COVID-19. Study-wide points: Second-wave clones with a day 37 peak had unconfirmed SARS-CoV-2 specificity.

Each CDR3 protein gets one entry after TCRdb re-called the 5' RACE reads with MiXCR. The repertoire holds 430,000 or so distinct CDR3 sequences, with about 23% as singletons. The chain carries TRBV20-1 and TRBJ2-7; tentative D call: TRBD2 (6 bases). The sequenced sample was PBMCs or a T cell subset sorted from them (not recorded which). This clonotype originated in an adult woman who had mild COVID-19 (a few samples of this study predate the infection). Cell type and time point are not known. Here the CDR3 DNA reads TGCAGTGCTAGGGACTACCAGCAAAAAGAGCAGTACTTC. This sequence encodes CSARDYQQKEQYF.